This T cell receptor beta chain was captured by sequencing in a study of cytomegalovirus exposure and HLA in healthy donors. Whole-study context: A data release that came early held roughly 85 million unique TCRs from HLA-typed donors.

The PCR employed 60 Vbeta primers together with 13 Jbeta primers. The repertoire was sequenced with immunoSEQ multiplex PCR; TCRdb's copy has only in-frame clones and lacks some. This sample yields 95,000 to 150,000 clones, of which around 73% are seen a single time; roughly 10% belongs to the top ten. Each donor was healthy, and each was a bone marrow donor. Per the germline V gene, CDR1 is MDHEN and CDR2 is SYDVKM. The V end was cut by 5 bases, the J end by 4 bases, with 14 bases between. This CDR3 is 14 amino acids long. Notes on the study in general: Analysis was performed later, and it showed HLA-associated TCR beta chains to be more clonally expanded than equally common others.

To note about this clone: Its target is not known.

The clonotype was recovered from a man aged 25-45 years in good health and CMV-seropositive. The sequenced sample consisted of PBMCs. The J gene is TRBJ1-2, the V gene TRBV28, with D tentatively TRBD1 (6 bases). The CDR3 nucleotides are TGTGCCAGCAGTCAGGGGACCTCAAGCTATGGCTACACCTTC. Translation: CASSQGTSSYGYTF.